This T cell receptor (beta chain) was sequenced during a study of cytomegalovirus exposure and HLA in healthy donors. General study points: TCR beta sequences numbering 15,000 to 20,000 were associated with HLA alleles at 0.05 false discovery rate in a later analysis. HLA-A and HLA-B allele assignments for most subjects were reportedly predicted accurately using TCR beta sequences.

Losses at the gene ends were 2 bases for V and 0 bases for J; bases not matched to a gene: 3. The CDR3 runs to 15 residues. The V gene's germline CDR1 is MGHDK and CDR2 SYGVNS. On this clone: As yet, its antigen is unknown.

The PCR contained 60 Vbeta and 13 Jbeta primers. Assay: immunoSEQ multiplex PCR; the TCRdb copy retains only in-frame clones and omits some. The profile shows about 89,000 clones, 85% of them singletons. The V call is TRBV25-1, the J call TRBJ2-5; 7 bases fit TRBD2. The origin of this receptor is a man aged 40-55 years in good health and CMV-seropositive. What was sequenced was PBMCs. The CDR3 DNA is TGTGCCAGCAGTGAACCGCGGGAGCACCAAGAGACCCAGTACTTC. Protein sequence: CASSEPREHQETQYF.